This entry describes one T cell receptor (beta chain). Its antigen is still unknown. The data are from a study of cytomegalovirus exposure and HLA in healthy donors. Study overall: Early released data comprised tens of millions of unique TCRs from HLA-typed donors. Study results and caveats: Roughly uniform sequencing depth across donors was assumed, possibly incorrectly. Per a later analysis, about 18,000 TCR beta sequences showed association with HLA alleles at 0.05 false discovery rate.

The PCR used 60 Vbeta and 13 Jbeta primers. The method was immunoSEQ multiplex PCR; TCRdb's version includes in-frame clones alone and lacks a portion of them. The repertoire holds 150,000 to 200,000 clones, roughly four fifths seen once, with less than 2% in the top ten. The sample comprised PBMCs. The TCR comes from a man aged 35 to 55 in good health and CMV-seronegative.

The CDR3 nucleotides read TGCGCCAGCATCGGACAGGGGGCGCTCGGAGAGACCCAGTACTTC. Translation: CASIGQGALGETQYF. The gene calls are TRBV5-1 and TRBJ2-5, with 11 bases aligning to TRBD1. There are 15 residues in the CDR3. Germline V gene sequence: CDR1 SGHRS, CDR2 YFSETQ. The V gene end was trimmed by 6 bases and the J gene end by 4 bases; junction bases not matched to a gene: 8. Variable domain in full (rest from reference TRBV5-1 and TRBJ2-5): KAGVTQTPRYLIKTRGQQVTLSCSPISGHRSVSWYQQTPGQGLQFLFEYFSETQRNKGNFPGRFSGRQFSNSRSEMNVSTLELGDSALYLCASIGQGALGETQYFGPGTRLLVL.